These 26 T cell receptor beta chains originate from one sample sequenced in a study of T cells after posttransplantation cyclophosphamide. TCRdb's copy holds only in-frame clones and misses some; the assay was immunoSEQ multiplex PCR. Of 4,000 to 6,000 clones listed, about two thirds are singletons. The source material was memory CD8+ T cells sorted from blood. These receptors were obtained from a woman aged 60-75 years in good health, CMV-negative, and a related stem cell transplant donor.

The CDR3 region has the DNA TGTGCCAGCAGGGCTGCTAGCGGCCATTTCGATGAGCAGTTCTTC. Amino acids: CASRAASGHFDEQFF. J is TRBJ2-1 and V is TRBV2; the match to TRBD2 covers 7 bases. V lost 6 bases, J lost 8 bases, and 13 bases stayed unmatched. Germline assignment: CDR1 SNHLY and CDR2 FYNNEI. The CDR3 has 15 amino acids.

This clone was seen more than once but under ten times. V usage is TRBV28 and J usage is TRBJ2-1; 8 bases are a match to TRBD2. The CDR3 runs to 14 residues. V lost 8 bases to trimming and J lost 4 bases; unmatched junction nucleotides: 7. Germline CDR1 and CDR2: MDHEN and SYDVKM. The CDR3 coding sequence is TGTGCCAGCGTAGGGCAGCGGGGGTACAATGAGCAGTTCTTC. This encodes CASVGQRGYNEQFF.

This clone has just a few counts. The chain employs TRBV19 and TRBJ2-7; 8 bases align to TRBD1. Germline trimming cut 10 bases from V and 4 bases from J; bases unmatched to any gene: 9. Germline values: CDR1 LNHDA, CDR2 SQIVND (reference sequence). The CDR3 runs to 13 residues. For the CDR3, the DNA is TGTGCCACCGGACAGGGATTGGGGTACGAGCAGTACTTC. Its protein product is CATGQGLGYEQYF. Full variable domain (rest looked up from reference TRBV19 and TRBJ2-7): DGGITQSPKYLFRKEGQNVTLSCEQNLNHDAMYWYRQDPGQGLRLIYYSQIVNDFQKGDIAEGYSVSREKKESFPLTVTSAQKNPTAFYLCATGQGLGYEQYFGPGTRLTVT.

The rearrangement joins TRBV27 to TRBJ2-1, with TRBD2 as a possible D gene (6 bases). The CDR3 runs 15 residues. Germline V lookup: CDR1 MNHEY, CDR2 SMNVEV (reference sequence). The V and J ends lost 2 bases and 0 bases respectively, with 8 bases between them. The CDR3 loop reads CASSLGGNSYNEQFF. As DNA, the CDR3 is TGTGCCAGCAGTTTAGGGGGGAACTCCTACAATGAGCAGTTCTTC.

V gene TRBV11-2 combines with J gene TRBJ2-7; D may be TRBD1 (6 bases). Deletions cut 4 bases from V and 0 bases from J, with 19 bases between. Germline CDR1 and CDR2: SGHAT and FQNNGV. CDR3 length equals 17 residues. The CDR3 is CASSSGRTGPISYEQYF. CDR3 coding DNA: TGTGCCAGCAGCTCGGGGAGAACAGGGCCCATCTCCTACGAGCAGTACTTC.

The V gene is TRBV10-3, the J gene TRBJ1-5, with a weak D call TRBD1 (5 bases). Trimming took off 4 bases at V and 2 bases at J, with 12 bases between the two ends. CDR3 length: 15 residues. Germline CDR1 is ENHRY and CDR2 is SYGVKD. The CDR3 loop reads CAISAMGGGNQPQHF. Written as DNA, the CDR3 is TGTGCCATCAGTGCCATGGGGGGGGGCAATCAGCCCCAGCATTTT.

This rearrangement joins TRBV9 to TRBJ2-3, with 7 bases fitting TRBD1. CDR1 and CDR2 from the germline V gene are SGDLS and YYNGEE. This CDR3 comprises 16 residues. Trimming cost V 0 bases and J 5 bases; bases outside gene matches: 9. The CDR3 is CASSVVDRQGGDTQYF. The DNA for the CDR3 is TGTGCCAGCAGCGTAGTGGACAGGCAAGGGGGAGATACGCAGTATTTT.

The V gene is TRBV9, the J gene TRBJ2-3, with 8 bases aligning to TRBD2. Per germline, CDR1 SGDLS and CDR2 YYNGEE. The CDR3 loop spans 21 amino acids. J was trimmed by 0 bases and V by 0 bases; bases with no gene match: 18. The CDR3 region has the DNA TGTGCCAGCAGCGTAGTAAGCGCTGCGGGGGGCTCTGCCTCTAGCACAGATACGCAGTATTTT. Translating gives CASSVVSAAGGSASSTDTQYF.

This clone was counted a few times. The chain is built from TRBV10-2 and TRBJ2-1; TRBD1 aligns across 8 bases. The CDR3 is 15 amino acids. V dropped 2 bases and J dropped 5; count of bases not matched to a gene: 5. Germline CDR1 is WSHSY and CDR2 is SAAADI. The CDR3 sequence: CASSEVGTGNNEQFF. The CDR3 DNA sequence: TGCGCCAGCAGTGAGGTCGGGACAGGTAACAATGAGCAGTTCTTC.

The gene calls are TRBV6-6 and TRBJ2-1; 13 bases agree with TRBD2. Germline CDR1 reads MNHNY; CDR2 reads SVGAGI (reference sequence). V trimming: 8 bases; J trimming: 12 bases; junction bases outside the gene matches: 16. The CDR3 has 16 residues. The CDR3 loop reads CASRDGTSGDGQVQFF. The CDR3 DNA reads TGTGCCAGCCGGGATGGGACTAGCGGGGATGGGCAAGTGCAGTTCTTC.

The V call is TRBV28, the J call TRBJ1-2, with D tentatively TRBD1 (5 bases). Germline CDR1 reads MDHEN; CDR2 reads SYDVKM. Trimming removed 11 bases at V and 4 bases at J, with 23 bases between. The CDR3 contains 15 residues. For the CDR3, the DNA is TGTGCCGGCCTCACCGTAACGACAGCGGGCTATGGCTACACCTTC. The encoded protein is CAGLTVTTAGYGYTF.

Only a few counts were recorded for this clone. The rearrangement joins TRBV21-1 to TRBJ2-1; TRBD2 is the table's D call, not checked against the DNA. TRBV21-1 has pseudogene status. The CDR3 contains 15 residues. The DNA for the CDR3 is TGTGCCAGCAGCAAAGACTTAAGCTTCTACAATGAGCAGTTCTTC. Its protein is CASSKDLSFYNEQFF.

This clone appeared a single time. The chain has TRBV7-3 and TRBJ2-3, with 9 bases identical to TRBD2. The CDR3 is 15 residues long. Trimming at V came to 4 bases and at J to 1 base, leaving 3 bases not matched to a gene. In germline, CDR1 is SGHTA, CDR2 FQGTGA. The CDR3 nucleotides read TGTGCCAGCAGCTCGATAGCGGGAGGCACAGATACGCAGTATTTT. It translates to CASSSIAGGTDTQYF.

V usage is TRBV7-9 and J usage is TRBJ1-2, with D perhaps TRBD1 (6 bases). The CDR3 runs 15 residues. V lost 4 bases and J lost 4, with 16 bases in between. Germline CDR1 reads SEHNR; CDR2 reads FQNEAQ (reference sequence). CDR3 amino acids: CASSSGPGVLYGYTF. CDR3 bases: TGTGCCAGCAGCTCGGGGCCAGGGGTTCTCTATGGCTACACCTTC.

This clone is labeled as medium-sized (0.01 to 0.1%). The identical CDR3 is also encoded by other nucleotide sequences in the sample. The CDR3 DNA sequence: TGTGCCAGTAGTATCCGACAGGGGAACACTGAAGCTTTCTTT. This codes for CASSIRQGNTEAFF. The rearrangement uses TRBV19 and TRBJ1-1; 7 bases map to TRBD1. V trimming: 3 bases; J trimming: 1 base; junction bases outside the gene matches: 2. The CDR3 consists of 14 residues. Germline V gene sequence: CDR1 LNHDA, CDR2 SQIVND (reference sequence).

The rearrangement uses TRBV27 and TRBJ2-3, with 9 positions matching TRBD2. V was clipped by 2 bases and J by 4 bases; unmatched bases: 1. This CDR3 is 14 amino acids long. CDR1 MNHEY and CDR2 SMNVEV come from the germline V gene (reference sequence). The CDR3 coding sequence is TGTGCCAGCAGTTTAGTAGCGGGAGCAGATACGCAGTATTTT. Translated: CASSLVAGADTQYF.

This clone was recorded a few times. V gene TRBV27 combines with J gene TRBJ1-2; a weak D match, TRBD1 (6 bases). The CDR3 consists of 15 residues. From germline, CDR1 is MNHEY and CDR2 SMNVEV (reference sequence). V dropped 4 bases and J dropped 8 bases, with 20 bases sitting between them. CDR3 bases: TGTGCCAGCAGTTCCCACTTCACAGGGCTAGAAGGCTACACCTTC. Amino acid sequence: CASSSHFTGLEGYTF.

The V gene is TRBV10-3, the J gene TRBJ2-7, with 8 bases lining up with TRBD1. The CDR3 runs to 15 residues. The J segment lost 2 bases and the V segment lost 6 bases, leaving 9 bases of the junction unmatched. Germline V gene data show CDR1 as ENHRY and CDR2 as SYGVKD. As DNA, the CDR3 is TGTGCCATCAGGGAAGCCGGACAGGGCACCTACGAGCAGTACTTC. It yields the protein CAIREAGQGTYEQYF.

The gene calls are TRBV7-3 and TRBJ2-3, with a tentative D call TRBD2 (5 bases). In germline, CDR1 is SGHTA, CDR2 FQGTGA. The CDR3 runs to 15 residues. Trimming stripped 2 bases from V and 2 bases from J, with 11 bases between. CDR3 nucleotides: TGTGCCAGCAGCTTAGCGGGTTATCTCACAGATACGCAGTATTTT. Translating gives CASSLAGYLTDTQYF. The full variable domain, its missing parts supplied by reference TRBV7-3 and TRBJ2-3, is GAGVSQTPSNKVTEKGKYVELRCDPISGHTALYWYRQSLGQGPEFLIYFQGTGAADDSGLPNDRFFAVRPEGSVSTLKIQRTERGDSAVYLCASSLAGYLTDTQYFGPGTRLTVL.

This rearrangement joins TRBV27 to TRBJ2-7, with 8 bases that match TRBD2. V trimming: 4 bases; J trimming: 3 bases; junction bases outside the gene matches: 8. The germline V gene encodes CDR1 MNHEY and CDR2 SMNVEV (reference sequence). The CDR3 is made up of 15 amino acids. As DNA, the CDR3 is TGTGCCAGCAGTTCCGATAGCGGGACCCACTACGAGCAGTACTTC. This translates into CASSSDSGTHYEQYF.

The chain recombines TRBV9 with TRBJ2-5, with TRBD2 matching 7 bases. This CDR3 comprises 14 residues. The ends lost 8 bases at V and 1 base at J; junction bases unmatched: 8. Germline lookup yields CDR1 SGDLS and CDR2 YYNGEE. The DNA for the CDR3 is TGTGCCAGTTCTAAGCGGGGCCTCCAAGAGACCCAGTACTTC. This codes for CASSKRGLQETQYF. The complete variable domain, with remaining parts taken from reference TRBV9 and TRBJ2-5, reads DSGVTQTPKHLITATGQRVTLRCSPRSGDLSVYWYQQSLDQGLQFLIQYYNGEERAKGNILERFSAQQFPDLHSELNLSSLELGDSALYFCASSKRGLQETQYFGPGTRLLVL.

This clone was seen a few times. V usage is TRBV7-2 and J usage is TRBJ2-3; 12 bases fit TRBD2. The V segment lost 3 bases and the J segment 6 bases; nucleotides outside the gene matches: 7. The CDR3 is 16 amino acids. Germline CDR1 SGHTA, CDR2 FQGNSA. In DNA, the CDR3 is TGTGCCAGCAGCTTCCTAGCGGGGGGGACATCCGATACGCAGTATTTT. It specifies CASSFLAGGTSDTQYF.

The V and J genes are TRBV30 and TRBJ1-2, with 7 bases identical to TRBD1. The CDR3 totals 12 residues. With V trimmed by 3 bases and J by 7 bases, 5 bases remained unmatched. From germline, CDR1 is GTSNPN and CDR2 SVGIG (reference sequence). In nucleotides, the CDR3 is TGTGCCTGGAGAGGACAGGAGGGTGGCTACACCTTC. It encodes CAWRGQEGGYTF.

J is TRBJ2-4 and V is TRBV6-5, with TRBD1 as a possible D gene (5 bases). V was clipped by 8 bases and J by 2 bases, with 10 bases between them. The CDR3 spans 13 residues. Germline V gene lookup returns CDR1 MNHEY and CDR2 SVGAGI. CDR3 in amino acids: CASQGLTKNIQYF. The DNA for the CDR3 is TGTGCCAGCCAGGGCTTAACCAAAAACATTCAGTACTTC.

The rearrangement links TRBV28 to TRBJ1-2; 7 positions agree with TRBD1. V shed 9 bases, J shed 8 bases, and the junction held 9 bases outside the gene matches. The germline gives CDR1 MDHEN, CDR2 SYDVKM. The CDR3 runs 12 residues. CDR3 coding DNA: TGTGCCAGTAACGACAGGGAACGGGGCTACACCTTC. This sequence encodes CASNDRERGYTF.

The rearrangement links TRBV7-3 to TRBJ2-3, with TRBD2 as a possible D gene (5 bases). The V and J ends lost 2 bases and 6 bases respectively, with 15 bases between them. This CDR3 contains 15 residues. Germline CDR1 is SGHTA and CDR2 is FQGTGA. The CDR3 sequence is CASSLGLYLEDTQYF. CDR3 sequence (DNA): TGTGCCAGCAGCTTAGGACTCTACCTGGAGGATACGCAGTATTTT.